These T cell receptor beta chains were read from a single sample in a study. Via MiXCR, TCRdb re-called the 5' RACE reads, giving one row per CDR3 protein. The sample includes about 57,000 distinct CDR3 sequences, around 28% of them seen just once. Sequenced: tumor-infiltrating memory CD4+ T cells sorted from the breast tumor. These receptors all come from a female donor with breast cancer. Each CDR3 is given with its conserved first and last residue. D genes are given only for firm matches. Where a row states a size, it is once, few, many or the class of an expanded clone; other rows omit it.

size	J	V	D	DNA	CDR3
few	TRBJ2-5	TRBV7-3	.	TGTGCCAGCAGCACTGAAGGGACCCAGTACTTC	CASSTEGTQYF
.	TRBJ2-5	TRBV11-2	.	TGTGCCAGCAGCCCCATGGTGGGAGCAGAGACCCAGTACTTC	CASSPMVGAETQYF
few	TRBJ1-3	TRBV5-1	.	TGCGCCAGCCACGTGGAGCCTGGAAACACCATATATTTT	CASHVEPGNTIYF
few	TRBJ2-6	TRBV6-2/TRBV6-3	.	TGTGCCAGCAACTCGGGCACTAACTCTGGGGCCAACGTCCTGACTTTC	CASNSGTNSGANVLTF
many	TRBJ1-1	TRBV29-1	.	TGCAGCGTTACACCGGGACAAGGCACTGAAGCTTTCTTT	CSVTPGQGTEAFF
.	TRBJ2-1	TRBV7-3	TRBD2	TGTGCCAGCAGCTCCTGGACTAGTGGCGATGAGCAGTTCTTC	CASSSWTSGDEQFF
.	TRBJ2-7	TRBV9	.	TGTGCCAGCAGCGTAGATCCCTCCAGCTACGAGCAGTACTTC	CASSVDPSSYEQYF
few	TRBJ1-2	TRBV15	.	TGTGCCACCAGCAGGGAGGGTCAAGGGGGGGGCTATGGCTACACCTTC	CATSREGQGGGYGYTF
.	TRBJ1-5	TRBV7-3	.	TGTGCCAGCAGCTTAGTCTGGGGGACAAAGAATCAGCCCCAGCATTTT	CASSLVWGTKNQPQHF
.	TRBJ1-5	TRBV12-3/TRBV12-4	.	TGTGCCAGCAAAAAGACACACCGGGAGCCCCAGCATTTT	CASKKTHREPQHF